This TCR beta chain came from a study of cytomegalovirus exposure and HLA in healthy donors. Broader study findings: Reports described diagnosis of cytomegalovirus status by the classifier as highly specific and sensitive. Rarity marked most TCR sequences, yet some public TCRs occurred in many donors.

Sequenced by immunoSEQ multiplex PCR; TCRdb stores in-frame clones only, minus some. The table has 200,000 to 300,000 clones, approximately 83% seen once; the top ten hold over 0.95%. Comments on this clone: The antigen remains unidentified.

V lost 3 bases and J lost 5, with 15 bases in between. CDR3 length: 15 amino acids. The germline V gene encodes CDR1 SGHNT and CDR2 YYREEE (reference sequence). Material for sequencing was PBMCs. The V gene is TRBV5-4, the J gene TRBJ2-1; the D gene is possibly TRBD1 (5 bases). This receptor was obtained from a woman aged 25 to 39 in good health and CMV-seropositive. CDR3 loop: CASSYDGDRDNEQFF. In nucleotides, the CDR3 is TGTGCCAGCAGCTATGATGGTGACAGAGACAATGAGCAGTTCTTC.